This is a list of T cell receptor beta chains from one sample in a study of sequential checkpoint blockade in melanoma. The method was immunoSEQ multiplex PCR; TCRdb's version includes in-frame clones alone and lacks a portion of them. The sample lists some 6,100 clones, around 57% occurring once. The sequencing used CD8+ T cells sorted from blood (inferred from file names), collected from a patient given nivolumab and ipilimumab in sequence. Receptors originate from a human donor with melanoma. CDR3s include the opening cysteine and the closing phenylalanine or tryptophan. Each record gives: J gene, V gene, clone size, D gene, CDR3 protein, CDR3 DNA. A D gene is named only where the DNA matches it firmly. The listing skips clone size in some rows; elsewhere it reads once, few, many or a size class.

TRBJ2-1 TRBV5-6 few - CASSLVQGEQFF TGTGCCAGCAGCTTGGTACAGGGTGAGCAGTTCTTC
TRBJ2-2 TRBV10-3 - - CAQRLEDTGELFF TGTGCGCAGAGGCTTGAGGACACCGGGGAGCTGTTTTTT
TRBJ2-5 TRBV27 - TRBD2 CASSFGTSSGETQYF TGTGCCAGCAGTTTCGGGACTAGTAGTGGAGAGACCCAGTACTTC
TRBJ1-2 TRBV9 - - CASTPGHSWGYTF TGTGCCAGCACCCCTGGCCATTCCTGGGGCTACACCTTC
TRBJ1-2 TRBV7-8 few - CASSLGRDGYTF TGTGCCAGCAGCTTGGGTCGGGATGGCTACACCTTC
TRBJ2-7 TRBV4-1 - TRBD1 CASSRTTGGYEQYF TGCGCCAGCAGCCGTACGACAGGGGGCTACGAGCAGTACTTC
TRBJ2-2 TRBV29-1 - TRBD2 CSVGLAGTGELFF TGCAGCGTTGGACTAGCGGGGACCGGGGAGCTGTTTTTT
TRBJ2-7 TRBV6-5 - TRBD2 CASSEVGGGYEQYF TGTGCCAGCAGTGAAGTTGGGGGAGGGTACGAGCAGTACTTC
TRBJ2-7 TRBV2 - TRBD2 CASSDRGLAGVSYEQYF TGTGCCAGCAGTGATAGGGGACTAGCGGGGGTCTCCTACGAGCAGTACTTC
TRBJ2-2 TRBV27 - - CASSLLAPGTGELFF TGTGCCAGCAGTTTATTGGCGCCAGGCACCGGGGAGCTGTTTTTT
TRBJ2-7 TRBV9 - - CASSLGGEQYF TGTGCCTCATCCCTAGGTGGAGAGCAGTACTTC
TRBJ2-1 TRBV25-1 - TRBD2 CASSEGVSGGYNEQFF TGTGCCAGCAGTGAAGGGGTTAGCGGGGGCTACAATGAGCAGTTCTTC
TRBJ2-7 TRBV11-2 few TRBD1 CASSSYTGAGYEQYF TGTGCCAGCAGCTCATATACAGGGGCAGGCTACGAGCAGTACTTC
TRBJ2-1 TRBV29-1 - - CSVGSGSEQFF TGCAGCGTGGGTTCGGGGAGTGAGCAGTTCTTC
TRBJ2-7 TRBV14 few TRBD1 CASSQVGTATEQYF TGTGCCAGCAGCCAAGTCGGGACAGCTACGGAGCAGTACTTC
TRBJ2-1 TRBV30 few TRBD1 CAWSAETGMTYNEQFF TGTGCCTGGAGTGCTGAGACAGGGATGACCTACAATGAGCAGTTCTTC
TRBJ1-2 TRBV19 - - CASSIGSVDGYTF TGTGCCAGTAGTATAGGTTCCGTCGATGGCTACACCTTC
TRBJ1-1 TRBV7-9 - TRBD1 CASSSQGARLNTEAFF TGTGCCAGCAGCTCACAGGGGGCGCGGCTGAACACTGAAGCTTTCTTT
TRBJ2-1 TRBV30 - TRBD2 CAWSLPGTSGNEQFF TGTGCCTGGAGCCTACCCGGGACTAGCGGCAATGAGCAGTTCTTC
TRBJ1-2 TRBV2 - TRBD1 CATKYGQGSGYTF TGTGCCACCAAATATGGACAGGGCTCTGGCTACACCTTC
TRBJ1-2 TRBV22-1 - - CPGRAARKRERTYGYTF TGTCCTGGGAGGGCGGCGAGAAAGCGAGAAAGAACCTATGGCTACACCTTC
TRBJ2-1 TRBV6-6 medium-sized - CASSWGDNEQFF TGTGCCAGCAGCTGGGGGGACAATGAGCAGTTCTTC
TRBJ2-1 TRBV7-9 - - CASSPPAPRVNEQFF TGTGCCAGCAGCCCCCCCGCTCCCCGGGTCAATGAGCAGTTCTTC
TRBJ1-2 TRBV18 few TRBD1 CASSPATGGPNYGYTF TGTGCCAGCTCACCAGCCACAGGGGGTCCTAACTATGGCTACACCTTC
TRBJ2-2 TRBV6-5 once TRBD2 CASGTSGLPGELFF TGTGCCAGCGGGACTAGCGGACTACCCGGGGAGCTGTTTTTT
TRBJ2-1 TRBV15 - TRBD2 CATSRDGLAGVNEQFF TGTGCCACCAGCAGAGATGGGCTAGCGGGAGTGAATGAGCAGTTCTTC